This passage covers 27 T cell receptor beta chains from one sample sequenced in a study of CD8+ T cells in alopecia areata. Sequencing templates came from extracted RNA that was reverse transcribed into cDNA. The data were produced by immunoSEQ multiplex PCR, yet TCRdb's version contains in-frame clones alone and is incomplete. The sample holds around 140,000 clones, about 89% seen once. Sequencing used CD8+ T cells sorted from blood, obtained at week 0. These receptor sequences come from a human donor with alopecia areata.

The V gene is TRBV5-1, the J gene TRBJ2-7, with D possibly being TRBD1 (5 bases). The CDR3 runs 14 residues. Germline CDR1 SGHRS, CDR2 YFSETQ. V was shortened by 0 bases and J by 2 bases, with 9 bases between the two germline ends. CDR3 coding DNA: TGCGCCAGCAGCTTGGGCGCAGGGCCCTACGAGCAGTACTTC. This translates into CASSLGAGPYEQYF.

As to this clone: The same CDR3 also results from other DNA sequences found in this sample. The rearrangement joins TRBV30 to TRBJ2-1; tentative D call: TRBD1 (7 bases). V shed 3 bases and J shed 4 bases, with 19 bases lying between them. The CDR3 extends over 16 amino acids. Per germline, CDR1 GTSNPN and CDR2 SVGIG (reference sequence). The chain's CDR3 is CAWRAGLGQVYNEQFF. The CDR3 DNA follows: TGTGCCTGGAGAGCGGGCCTAGGACAGGTTTACAATGAGCAGTTCTTC. The full variable domain, in which reference TRBV30 and TRBJ2-1 provide the parts outside the CDR3, is SQTIHQWPATLVQPVGSPLSLECTVEGTSNPNLYWYRQAAGRGLQLLFYSVGIGQISSEVPQNLSASRPQDRQFILSSKKLLLSDSGFYLCAWRAGLGQVYNEQFFGPGTRLTVL.

The rearrangement joins TRBV29-1 to TRBJ2-3; weak D call: TRBD2 (6 bases). Per germline, CDR1 SQVTM and CDR2 ANQGSEA. The CDR3 length is 14 residues. V shed 5 bases and J shed 0 bases, with 12 bases lying between them. CDR3 protein: CSVPSGFSTDTQYF. The CDR3 DNA sequence: TGCAGCGTTCCGAGCGGGTTTAGCACAGATACGCAGTATTTT.

This clone was found once. This rearrangement joins TRBV4-1 to TRBJ2-3; 8 positions agree with TRBD2. Trimming took 1 base from V and 3 from J; bases not matched to a gene: 6. The CDR3 is 16 amino acids. CDR1 is MGHRA, CDR2 YSYEKL, per germline. The CDR3 sequence is CASSQGLARGTDTQYF. Here the CDR3 DNA reads TGCGCCAGCAGCCAAGGACTAGCGAGGGGAACAGATACGCAGTATTTT.

The chain recombines TRBV7-6 with TRBJ1-6; 7 bases fit TRBD1. Germline V lookup: CDR1 SGHVS, CDR2 FNYEAQ. The CDR3 is 15 amino acids. V was clipped by 5 bases and J by 7 bases; unmatched bases: 8. The CDR3 region has the DNA TGTGCCAGCAGCCCGGACAGGCTTTCCAATTCACCCCTCCACTTT. This sequence encodes CASSPDRLSNSPLHF.

J is TRBJ2-1 and V is TRBV27; 7 nucleotides agree with TRBD1. The ends lost 7 bases at V and 3 bases at J; junction bases unmatched: 9. The CDR3 spans 15 residues. The germline CDR1 and CDR2 sequences are MNHEY and SMNVEV (reference sequence). CDR3: CASNLQGSLYNEQFF. Written as DNA, the CDR3 is TGTGCCAGCAACTTACAGGGGTCCCTCTACAATGAGCAGTTCTTC.

The chain links TRBV2 to TRBJ2-7; D uncertain. The germline V gene encodes CDR1 SNHLY and CDR2 FYNNEI. The CDR3 covers 11 residues. Trimming removed 5 bases at V and 3 bases at J, with 5 bases between. The CDR3 DNA follows: TGTGCCAGCAGTAATTACTACGAGCAGTACTTC. It translates to CASSNYYEQYF.

The gene calls are TRBV27 and TRBJ2-3, with a tentative D call TRBD1 (5 bases). The germline V gene encodes CDR1 MNHEY and CDR2 SMNVEV (reference sequence). With 5 bases removed from V and 4 bases from J, the gap between germline ends came to 7 bases. This CDR3 spans 12 amino acids. The CDR3 is CASSRGADTQYF. The CDR3 DNA is TGTGCCAGCAGTAGGGGTGCAGATACGCAGTATTTT.

This clone was detected a few times. This chain links TRBV29-1 with TRBJ1-1, with a possible D match to TRBD1 (5 bases). Trimming cost V 4 bases and J 0 bases, with 6 bases left between them. CDR1 and CDR2 (germline): SQVTM, ANQGSEA. The CDR3 consists of 12 residues. The CDR3 region is CSVGRVNTEAFF. CDR3 coding DNA: TGCAGCGTTGGCAGGGTGAACACTGAAGCTTTCTTT.

This clone was detected only a few times. CDR3 bases: TGTGCCTGGATTAACAAGCCGAACACCGGGGAGCTGTTTTTT. Translation gives CAWINKPNTGELFF. The V call is TRBV30, the J call TRBJ2-2; D is undetermined. CDR1 and CDR2 from the germline V gene are GTSNPN and SVGIG (reference sequence). Trimming stripped 4 bases from V and 0 bases from J, with 9 bases between. The CDR3 runs 14 residues.

The rearrangement uses TRBV13 and TRBJ2-7, with TRBD2 matching over 8 bases. Germline CDR1 PRHDT, CDR2 FYEKMQ (reference sequence). The CDR3 loop spans 15 amino acids. The V gene end was trimmed by 3 bases and the J gene end by 0 bases; junction bases not matched to a gene: 4. DNA for the CDR3: TGTGCCAGCAGCTTGAGACTAGCGTACTCCTACGAGCAGTACTTC. Translation gives CASSLRLAYSYEQYF. Combining the CDR3 with reference TRBV13 and TRBJ2-7 gives the whole variable domain AAGVIQSPRHLIKEKRETATLKCYPIPRHDTVYWYQQGPGQDPQFLISFYEKMQSDKGSIPDRFSAQQFSDYHSELNMSSLELGDSALYFCASSLRLAYSYEQYFGPGTRLTVT.

J is TRBJ2-7 and V is TRBV10-2; D gene ambiguous. The CDR3 runs to 12 residues. Germline loops: CDR1 WSHSY, CDR2 SAAADI. Trimming took 5 bases from V and 0 from J, leaving 5 bases between them. The CDR3 nucleotides are TGCGCCAGCAGTAGCAGCTCCTACGAGCAGTACTTC. Its translation is CASSSSSYEQYF.

This chain connects TRBV7-9 to TRBJ2-7; D is uncertain. Germline V CDR1 and CDR2: SEHNR, FQNEAQ (reference sequence). V shed 3 bases and J shed 5 bases, with 8 bases lying between them. The CDR3 totals 12 residues. CDR3 nucleotides: TGTGCCAGCAGCTTCTCAGGCGACGAGCAGTACTTC. Encoded protein: CASSFSGDEQYF. Drawing the rest from reference TRBV7-9 and TRBJ2-7, the complete variable domain is DTGVSQNPRHKITKRGQNVTFRCDPISEHNRLYWYRQTLGQGPEFLTYFQNEAQLEKSRLLSDRFSAERPKGSFSTLEIQRTEQGDSAMYLCASSFSGDEQYFGPGTRLTVT.

This clone showed up just once. DNA of the CDR3: TGTGCCAGCAGTTACTCGATGGGGGCCCTGGGAAACGAGCAGTACTTC. Translation gives CASSYSMGALGNEQYF. The rearrangement joins TRBV6-5 to TRBJ2-7; maybe TRBD1 (6 bases). Looked up from germline, CDR1 is MNHEY and CDR2 is SVGAGI. The CDR3 contains 16 residues. Trimming took 0 bases from V and 5 from J, leaving 17 bases between them.

The chain is built from TRBV2 and TRBJ2-2; D uncertain. Germline lookup yields CDR1 SNHLY and CDR2 FYNNEI. Trimming pared 1 base from V and 2 bases from J, leaving 11 bases between. The CDR3 loop spans 16 amino acids. The DNA of the CDR3 is TGTGCCAGCAGTGAAGGGGTTCCCTCCAACACCGGGGAGCTGTTTTTT. This codes for CASSEGVPSNTGELFF.

V gene TRBV27 combines with J gene TRBJ1-2, with 10 bases fitting TRBD1. J lost 7 bases, V lost 3 bases, and 5 bases had no gene match. The CDR3 sequence is 14 residues long. CDR1 is MNHEY, CDR2 SMNVEV, per germline (reference sequence). This CDR3 reads CASSLGTGVGGYTF. The CDR3 region has the DNA TGTGCCAGCAGTTTGGGGACAGGGGTGGGTGGCTACACCTTC.

The V and J genes are TRBV29-1 and TRBJ1-2; TRBD1 matches 11 bases. The CDR3 runs to 13 residues. The germline V gene has CDR1 SQVTM and CDR2 ANQGSEA. Trimming removed 6 bases from V and 4 bases from J; junction bases left unmatched: 4. The CDR3 nucleotides are TGCAGCGTACGGACAGGGGGCATCTATGGCTACACCTTC. Protein sequence: CSVRTGGIYGYTF. Looking up the rest from reference TRBV29-1 and TRBJ1-2 gives the full variable domain: SAVISQKPSRDICQRGTSLTIQCQVDSQVTMMFWYRQQPGQSLTLIATANQGSEATYESGFVIDKFPISRPNLTFSTLTVSNMSPEDSSIYLCSVRTGGIYGYTFGSGTRLTVV.

This chain links TRBV19 with TRBJ2-5; D might be TRBD1 or TRBD2, each matching 6 bases. This CDR3 region has 14 residues. V shed 3 bases and J shed 5 bases, with 13 bases lying between them. Germline CDR1 reads LNHDA; CDR2 reads SQIVND (reference sequence). CDR3 DNA: TGTGCCAGTAGTATCACGGGGGCTAGGGAGACCCAGTACTTC. It yields the protein CASSITGARETQYF.

The chain has TRBV5-4 and TRBJ1-1, with D possibly TRBD1 on 5 matching bases. V was shortened by 4 bases and J by 2 bases, with 9 bases between the two germline ends. Germline values: CDR1 SGHNT, CDR2 YYREEE (reference sequence). The CDR3 totals 13 residues. The CDR3 DNA is TGTGCCAGCAGCGGGGGAGATAACACTGAAGCTTTCTTT. This translates into CASSGGDNTEAFF.

This chain connects TRBV5-6 to TRBJ1-2; D unclear. The V end was cut by 5 bases, the J end by 4 bases, with 12 bases between. Looked up from germline, CDR1 is SGHDT and CDR2 is YYEEEE. The CDR3 is 13 residues long. CDR3 sequence (DNA): TGTGCCAGCAGTGAGGGATCTAGCTATGGCTACACCTTC. This codes for CASSEGSSYGYTF.

V and J are TRBV15 and TRBJ2-7, with TRBD1 matching over 7 bases. The CDR3 extends over 13 amino acids. Germline CDR1 reads LNHNV; CDR2 reads YYDKDF (reference sequence). Unmatched junction bases numbered 3, after V lost 5 bases and J lost 2 bases. The CDR3 nucleotides read TGTGCCACCAGCTTGGGACAGACCTACGAGCAGTACTTC. Encoded protein: CATSLGQTYEQYF.

This chain uses TRBV14 with TRBJ2-2; no clear D gene. Germline CDR1 is SGHDN and CDR2 is FVKESK. V shed 4 bases and J shed 5 bases, with 11 bases lying between them. The CDR3 is 14 residues long. This CDR3 reads CASSPPWGTGELFF. The CDR3 region has the DNA TGTGCCAGCAGCCCGCCTTGGGGAACCGGGGAGCTGTTTTTT. Full variable domain (rest looked up from reference TRBV14 and TRBJ2-2): EAGVTQFPSHSVIEKGQTVTLRCDPISGHDNLYWYRRVMGKEIKFLLHFVKESKQDESGMPNNRFLAERTGGTYSTLKVQPAELEDSGVYFCASSPPWGTGELFFGEGSRLTVL.

The J gene is TRBJ2-3, the V gene TRBV4-1; D is uncertain. Trimming removed 1 base at V and 2 bases at J, with 10 bases between. The CDR3 runs to 15 residues. Germline values: CDR1 MGHRA, CDR2 YSYEKL. Written as DNA, the CDR3 is TGCGCCAGCAGCCAAGGAGCGAGTTTCACAGATACGCAGTATTTT. Its translation is CASSQGASFTDTQYF.

The chain combines TRBV11-2 with TRBJ1-1; D gene uncertain. CDR1 is SGHAT, CDR2 FQNNGV, per germline. Trimming took 1 base from V and 1 from J, leaving 7 bases between them. The length of the CDR3 is 14 residues. CDR3 coding DNA: TGTGCCAGCAGCTTAGCGGCAGCGAACACTGAAGCTTTCTTT. It specifies CASSLAAANTEAFF.

The sample holds a few counts of this clone. This rearrangement joins TRBV5-1 to TRBJ2-1; D call uncertain. Trimming cost V 1 base and J 5 bases, with 13 bases left between them. The CDR3 covers 15 residues. Germline V lookup: CDR1 SGHRS, CDR2 YFSETQ. CDR3 DNA sequence: TGCGCCAGCAGCTTGAACTACGTTGGGGACAATGAGCAGTTCTTC. It specifies CASSLNYVGDNEQFF.

The chain employs TRBV9 and TRBJ2-3; 10 bases agree with TRBD2. Looked up from germline, CDR1 is SGDLS and CDR2 is YYNGEE. Germline trimming cut 4 bases from V and 6 bases from J; bases unmatched to any gene: 11. The CDR3 sequence is 16 residues long. Here the CDR3 DNA reads TGTGCCAGCAGCCCCAGGACTAGCGGAGGGTGGGATACGCAGTATTTT. Protein product: CASSPRTSGGWDTQYF.

The gene calls are TRBV21-1 and TRBJ2-1. TRBV21-1 is shown as a pseudogene. This CDR3 spans 16 amino acids. CDR3 sequence (DNA): TGTGCCAGCAGCAAAGGTCTAGTGCAGGTTTACAATGAGCAGTTCTTC. Amino acid sequence: CASSKGLVQVYNEQFF.